The TCR beta chain under discussion was sequenced for a study of blood T cell repertoires in COVID-19. Trimming removed 6 bases from V and 0 bases from J, with 6 bases in between. This CDR3 contains 13 residues. Per the germline V gene, CDR1 is MDHEN and CDR2 is SYDVKM. The assay was immunoSEQ multiplex PCR, and TCRdb's table has in-frame clones only and misses some. In the table there are about 210,000 clones, around nine tenths of which are singletons. This chain connects TRBV28 to TRBJ1-5; D gene uncertain. Input material: PBMCs or T cells enriched from blood (not recorded which). The TCR sequence derives from a young man in a cohort exposed to, infected with or recovered from COVID-19 (not recorded which). The chain's CDR3 is CASRGISNQPQHF. DNA of the CDR3: TGTGCCAGCAGGGGCATTAGCAATCAGCCCCAGCATTTT.